Shown below are 16 T cell receptor beta chains from a single sample sequenced in a study of a mutant IDH1 vaccine in newly diagnosed glioma (dated by TCRdb to about 2021). Libraries were constructed by the immunoSEQ multiplex PCR assay. TCRdb re-hosts the immuneACCESS table, in-frame sequences only. Its copies lack some clones; in the studies checked, an unresolved V gene accounts for under half of them, and the cause for the rest is not known. The sample table shows tens of thousands of clones, and 85% are seen once. The ten largest make up about 4.1% of the sample. These receptors have no identified antigens. The time point label corresponds to: week 23, last vaccination. Each vaccine dose, consisting of 300 ug of a 20-mer mutant IDH1 peptide in Montanide, was administered subcutaneously with topical imiquimod. The source was PBMCs, collected from a glioma patient whose treatment included an IDH1 peptide vaccine. The origin of the receptors is a man aged 30 to 45 with glioma.

This clone showed up just a few times. This rearrangement joins TRBV6-1 to TRBJ1-5, with TRBD1 as a possible D gene (6 bases). V was pared by 4 bases and J by 0 bases, with 10 bases between. Looked up from germline, CDR1 is MNHNS and CDR2 is SASEGT. This CDR3 has 15 residues. CDR3 coding DNA: TGTGCCAGCAGTGTCAACAGGGTTAGCAATCAGCCCCAGCATTTT. Translation gives CASSVNRVSNQPQHF.

The chain combines TRBV27 with TRBJ2-1; no firm D call. V lost 2 bases to trimming and J lost 4 bases, with 6 bases between them. The CDR3 runs to 13 residues. Germline V gene lookup returns CDR1 MNHEY and CDR2 SMNVEV (reference sequence). CDR3 DNA sequence: TGTGCCAGCAGTTTAGGGTTTTACAATGAGCAGTTCTTC. It is translated as CASSLGFYNEQFF.

The rearrangement uses TRBV5-1 and TRBJ1-3; D call uncertain. The V end lost 2 bases, the J end lost 1 base, and 1 base lay between the germline ends. CDR3 length: 12 residues. Germline CDR1 is SGHRS and CDR2 is YFSETQ. CDR3 amino acids: CASSLSGNTIYF. The CDR3 DNA reads as TGCGCCAGCAGCTTATCTGGAAACACCATATATTTT.

This chain links TRBV12-5 with TRBJ2-7, with D perhaps TRBD1 or TRBD2 (6 bases each). Per the germline V gene, CDR1 is LGHNT and CDR2 is FRNRAP. V shed 3 bases and J shed 4 bases, with 16 bases lying between them. This CDR3 region has 15 residues. The CDR3 here is CASGLGQRRAYEQYF. The CDR3 nucleotides read TGTGCTAGTGGTTTAGGACAGCGGAGGGCTTACGAGCAGTACTTC.

The V call is TRBV27, the J call TRBJ1-5; D uncertain. This CDR3 region has 14 residues. Trimming removed 0 bases from V and 2 bases from J, with 5 bases in between. Germline V gene sequence: CDR1 MNHEY, CDR2 SMNVEV (reference sequence). The CDR3 bases are TGTGCCAGCAGTTTATCCGGCGGCAATCAGCCCCAGCATTTT. This gives the protein CASSLSGGNQPQHF.

The chain is built from TRBV18 and TRBJ1-2, with 11 bases aligning to TRBD1. This CDR3 spans 15 amino acids. Germline V gene lookup returns CDR1 KGHSH and CDR2 LQKENI. The junction had 5 bases not matched to a gene; V was cut back by 3 bases and J by 5 bases. CDR3 bases: TGTGCCAGCTCACCCCCGGGACAGGGGGTTTATGGCTACACCTTC. Its translation is CASSPPGQGVYGYTF.

The rearrangement uses TRBV28 and TRBJ1-2; 10 bases map to TRBD1. V shed 5 bases, J shed 4 bases, and the junction held 13 bases outside the gene matches. The CDR3 is 17 amino acids. CDR1 MDHEN and CDR2 SYDVKM come from the germline V gene. In DNA, the CDR3 is TGTGCCAGCAGTCCCCCCGGGACAGGGGTAGTTTCCTATGGCTACACCTTC. This sequence encodes CASSPPGTGVVSYGYTF.

The chain employs TRBV6-6 and TRBJ1-5, with D possibly matching TRBD1 (5 bases). V dropped 2 bases and J dropped 6 bases, with 8 bases sitting between them. Germline CDR1 reads MNHNY; CDR2 reads SVGAGI (reference sequence). There are 13 residues in the CDR3. The CDR3 region is CASSYGGGQPQHF. Here the CDR3 DNA reads TGTGCCAGCAGTTACGGGGGTGGTCAGCCCCAGCATTTT.

The chain carries TRBV30 and TRBJ2-7, with D possibly being TRBD1 (6 bases). Trimming stripped 0 bases from V and 1 base from J, with 25 bases between. Germline V gives CDR1 GTSNPN, CDR2 SVGIG (reference sequence). This CDR3 region has 19 residues. In nucleotides, the CDR3 is TGTGCCTGGAGTGTCGCGGGCTTACAGCCAGGGGTCAGGTCCTACGAGCAGTACTTC. Protein: CAWSVAGLQPGVRSYEQYF.

The J gene is TRBJ2-7, the V gene TRBV2; TRBD1 is a possible D gene (6 bases). This CDR3 region has 12 residues. Trimming removed 4 bases from V and 6 bases from J, with 10 bases in between. CDR1 SNHLY and CDR2 FYNNEI come from the germline V gene. The CDR3 protein is CASSVQGGEQYF. The DNA of the CDR3 is TGTGCCAGCAGTGTACAGGGTGGCGAGCAGTACTTC.

The rearrangement uses TRBV9 and TRBJ2-5; 8 nucleotides agree with TRBD2. The J call may be incorrect, as the DNA end agrees better with TRBJ2-7. The CDR3 is made up of 15 amino acids. Germline V gene sequence: CDR1 SGDLS, CDR2 YYNGEE. CDR3 coding DNA: TGTGCCAGCAGCGTAACTGCGGGAGGTGATTCCGAGCAGTACTTC. Translating it yields CASSVTAGGDSEQYF.

This rearrangement joins TRBV11-2 to TRBJ2-7, with 8 bases matching TRBD1. Germline assignment: CDR1 SGHAT and CDR2 FQNNGV. The CDR3 has 15 amino acids. Germline trimming cut 2 bases from V and 3 bases from J; bases unmatched to any gene: 6. CDR3 coding DNA: TGTGCCAGCAGCTTATTCCAGGGGGCTCTCTACGAGCAGTACTTC. Translation gives CASSLFQGALYEQYF.

This chain links TRBV2 with TRBJ2-1; no definite D call. Trimming took 3 bases from V and 4 from J, leaving 10 bases between them. CDR1 SNHLY and CDR2 FYNNEI come from the germline V gene. The CDR3 is 14 amino acids. This CDR3 reads CASSDPADYNEQFF. CDR3 sequence (DNA): TGTGCCAGCAGTGACCCCGCCGATTACAATGAGCAGTTCTTC.

This clone came up a few times. The V call is TRBV19, the J call TRBJ1-1; the D is unclear. The CDR3 contains 14 residues. The germline gives CDR1 LNHDA, CDR2 SQIVND (reference sequence). Trimming stripped 8 bases from V and 0 bases from J, with 13 bases between. CDR3 region: CASVKGWVNTEAFF. CDR3 nucleotides: TGTGCCAGTGTGAAAGGGTGGGTGAACACTGAAGCTTTCTTT.

The V gene is TRBV29-1, the J gene TRBJ2-3; 7 bases line up with TRBD2. Germline CDR1 SQVTM, CDR2 ANQGSEA. V shed 7 bases, J shed 10 bases, and the junction held 14 bases outside the gene matches. CDR3 length: 13 residues. CDR3 sequence reads: CSGGGPQGSPQYF. The CDR3 nucleotides are TGCAGCGGGGGGGGACCACAAGGGAGCCCGCAGTATTTT.

This chain joins TRBV28 and TRBJ1-2; no firm D call. CDR1 MDHEN and CDR2 SYDVKM come from the germline V gene. V lost 6 bases and J 0 bases, leaving 23 bases between the germline ends. This CDR3 contains 18 residues. The CDR3 sequence: CASSGGVLRDDTNYGYTF. The CDR3 DNA reads TGTGCCAGCAGCGGCGGGGTTTTAAGGGATGACACTAACTATGGCTACACCTTC.